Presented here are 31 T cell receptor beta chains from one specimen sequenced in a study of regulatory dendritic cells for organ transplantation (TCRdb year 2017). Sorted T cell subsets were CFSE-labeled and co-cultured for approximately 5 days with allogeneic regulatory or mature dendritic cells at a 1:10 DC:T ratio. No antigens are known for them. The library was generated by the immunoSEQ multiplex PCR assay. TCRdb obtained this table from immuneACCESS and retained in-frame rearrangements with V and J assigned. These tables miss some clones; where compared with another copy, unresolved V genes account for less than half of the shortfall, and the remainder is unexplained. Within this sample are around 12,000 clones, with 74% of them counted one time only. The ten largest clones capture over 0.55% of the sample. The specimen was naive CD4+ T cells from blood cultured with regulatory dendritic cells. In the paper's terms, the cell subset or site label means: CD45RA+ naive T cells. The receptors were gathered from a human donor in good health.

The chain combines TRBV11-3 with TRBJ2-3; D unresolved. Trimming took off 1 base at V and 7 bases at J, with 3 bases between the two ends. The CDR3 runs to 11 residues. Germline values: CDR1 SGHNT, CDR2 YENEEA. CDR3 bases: TGTGCCAGCAGCTTAGGGCATACGCAGTATTTT. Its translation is CASSLGHTQYF. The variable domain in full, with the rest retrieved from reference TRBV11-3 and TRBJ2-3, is EAGVVQSPRYKIIEKKQPVAFWCNPISGHNTLYWYLQNLGQGPELLIRYENEEAVDDSQLPKDRFSAERLKGVDSTLKIQPAELGDSAVYLCASSLGHTQYFGPGTRLTVL.

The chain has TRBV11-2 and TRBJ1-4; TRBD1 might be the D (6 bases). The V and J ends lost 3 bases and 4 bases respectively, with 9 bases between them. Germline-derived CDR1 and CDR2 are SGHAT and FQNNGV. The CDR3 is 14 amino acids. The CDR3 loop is CASSFRGDNEKLFF. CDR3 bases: TGTGCCAGCAGCTTCAGGGGTGATAATGAAAAACTGTTTTTT.

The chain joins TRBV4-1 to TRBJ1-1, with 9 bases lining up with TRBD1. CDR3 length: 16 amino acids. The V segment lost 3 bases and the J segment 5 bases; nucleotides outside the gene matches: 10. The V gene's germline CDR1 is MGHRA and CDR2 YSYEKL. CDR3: CASSQGSGQGITEAFF. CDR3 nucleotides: TGCGCCAGCAGCCAGGGCTCCGGACAGGGGATAACTGAAGCTTTCTTT.

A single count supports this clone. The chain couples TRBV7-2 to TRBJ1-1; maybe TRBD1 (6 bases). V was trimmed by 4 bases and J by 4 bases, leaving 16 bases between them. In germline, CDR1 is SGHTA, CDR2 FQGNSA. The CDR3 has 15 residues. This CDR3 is CASSSPTGRGTEAFF. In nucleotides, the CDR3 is TGTGCCAGCAGCTCCCCCACAGGGAGAGGCACTGAAGCTTTCTTT.

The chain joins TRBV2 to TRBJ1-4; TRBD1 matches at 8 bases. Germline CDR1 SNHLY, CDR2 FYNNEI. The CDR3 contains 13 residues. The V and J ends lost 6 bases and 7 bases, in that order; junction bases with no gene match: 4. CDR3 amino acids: CASRDREGEKLFF. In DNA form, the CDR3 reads TGTGCCAGCAGGGACAGGGAGGGTGAAAAACTGTTTTTT. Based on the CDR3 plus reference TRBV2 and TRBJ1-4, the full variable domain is EPEVTQTPSHQVTQMGQEVILRCVPISNHLYFYWYRQILGQKVEFLVSFYNNEISEKSEIFDDQFSVERPDGSNFTLKIRSTKLEDSAMYFCASRDREGEKLFFGSGTQLSVL.

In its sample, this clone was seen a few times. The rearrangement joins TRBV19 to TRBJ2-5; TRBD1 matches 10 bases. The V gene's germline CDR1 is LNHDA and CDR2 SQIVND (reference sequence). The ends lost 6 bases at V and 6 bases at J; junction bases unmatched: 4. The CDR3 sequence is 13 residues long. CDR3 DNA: TGTGCCAGTAGAGAGACAGGGGGCAAGACCCAGTACTTC. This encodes CASRETGGKTQYF.

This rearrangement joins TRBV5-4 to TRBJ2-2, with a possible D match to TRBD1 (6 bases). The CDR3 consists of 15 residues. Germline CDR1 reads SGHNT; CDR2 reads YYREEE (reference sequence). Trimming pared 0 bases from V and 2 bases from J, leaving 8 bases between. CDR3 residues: CASSLGTVNTGELFF. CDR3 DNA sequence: TGTGCCAGCAGCTTGGGGACAGTTAACACCGGGGAGCTGTTTTTT. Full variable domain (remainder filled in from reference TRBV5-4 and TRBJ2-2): ETGVTQSPTHLIKTRGQQVTLRCSSQSGHNTVSWYQQALGQGPQFIFQYYREEENGRGNFPPRFSGLQFPNYSSELNVNALELDDSALYLCASSLGTVNTGELFFGEGSRLTVL.

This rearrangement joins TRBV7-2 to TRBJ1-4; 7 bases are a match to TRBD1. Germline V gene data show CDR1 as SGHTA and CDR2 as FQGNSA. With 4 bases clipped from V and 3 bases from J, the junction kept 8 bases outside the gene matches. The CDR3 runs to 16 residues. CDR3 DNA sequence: TGTGCCAGCAGCTCAAGACAGGGCCCTTCTAATGAAAAACTGTTTTTT. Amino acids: CASSSRQGPSNEKLFF.

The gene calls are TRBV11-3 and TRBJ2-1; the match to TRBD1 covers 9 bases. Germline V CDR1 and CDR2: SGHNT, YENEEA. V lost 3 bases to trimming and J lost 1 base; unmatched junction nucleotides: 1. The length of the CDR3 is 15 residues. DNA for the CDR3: TGTGCCAGCAGCTTGACAGGGGGTTCCTACAATGAGCAGTTCTTC. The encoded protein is CASSLTGGSYNEQFF.

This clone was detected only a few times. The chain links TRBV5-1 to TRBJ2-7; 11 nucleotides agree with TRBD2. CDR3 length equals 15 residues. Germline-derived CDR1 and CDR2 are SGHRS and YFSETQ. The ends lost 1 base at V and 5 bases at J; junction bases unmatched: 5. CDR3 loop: CASSLLTSGDDEQYF. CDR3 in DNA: TGCGCCAGCAGCTTGTTGACTAGCGGGGACGACGAGCAGTACTTC.

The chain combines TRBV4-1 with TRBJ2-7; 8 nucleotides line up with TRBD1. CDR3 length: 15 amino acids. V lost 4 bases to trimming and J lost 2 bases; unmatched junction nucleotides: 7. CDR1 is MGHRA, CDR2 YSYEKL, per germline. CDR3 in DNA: TGCGCCAGCAGCCTCCGGACAGGGACGGCCTACGAGCAGTACTTC. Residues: CASSLRTGTAYEQYF.

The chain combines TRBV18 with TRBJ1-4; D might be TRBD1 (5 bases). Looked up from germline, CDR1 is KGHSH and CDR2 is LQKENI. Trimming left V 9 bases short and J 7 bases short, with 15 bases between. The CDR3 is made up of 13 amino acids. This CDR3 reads CASLGDRGEKLFF. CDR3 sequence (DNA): TGTGCCAGTCTAGGGGATCGAGGTGAAAAACTGTTTTTT.

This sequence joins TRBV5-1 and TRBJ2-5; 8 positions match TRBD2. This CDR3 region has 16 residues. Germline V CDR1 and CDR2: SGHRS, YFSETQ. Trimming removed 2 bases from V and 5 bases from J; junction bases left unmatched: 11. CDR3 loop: CASSFREGTPRETQYF. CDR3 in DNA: TGCGCCAGCAGCTTTCGGGAGGGTACGCCCCGCGAGACCCAGTACTTC. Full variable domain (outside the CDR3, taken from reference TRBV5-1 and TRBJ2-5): KAGVTQTPRYLIKTRGQQVTLSCSPISGHRSVSWYQQTPGQGLQFLFEYFSETQRNKGNFPGRFSGRQFSNSRSEMNVSTLELGDSALYLCASSFREGTPRETQYFGPGTRLLVL.

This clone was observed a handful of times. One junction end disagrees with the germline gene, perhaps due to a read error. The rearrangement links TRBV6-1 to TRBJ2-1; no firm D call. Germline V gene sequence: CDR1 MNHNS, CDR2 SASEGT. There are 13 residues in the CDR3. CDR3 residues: CASNEAPYNEQFF. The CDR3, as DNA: TGTGCCAGCAATGAAGCCCCGTACAATGAGCAGTTCTTC.

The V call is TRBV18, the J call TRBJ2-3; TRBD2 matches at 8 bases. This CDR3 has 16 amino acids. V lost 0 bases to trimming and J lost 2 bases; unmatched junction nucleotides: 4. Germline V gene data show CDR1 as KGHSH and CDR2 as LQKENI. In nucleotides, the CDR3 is TGTGCCAGCTCACCACCGCTAGCGGGTTTCACAGATACGCAGTATTTT. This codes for CASSPPLAGFTDTQYF.

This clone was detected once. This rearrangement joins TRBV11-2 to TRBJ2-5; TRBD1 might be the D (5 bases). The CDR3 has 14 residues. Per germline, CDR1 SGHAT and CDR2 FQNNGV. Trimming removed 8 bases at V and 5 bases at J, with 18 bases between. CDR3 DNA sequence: TGTGCCAGCGCTCCTCTCCAGGGCTGGGAGACCCAGTACTTC. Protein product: CASAPLQGWETQYF.

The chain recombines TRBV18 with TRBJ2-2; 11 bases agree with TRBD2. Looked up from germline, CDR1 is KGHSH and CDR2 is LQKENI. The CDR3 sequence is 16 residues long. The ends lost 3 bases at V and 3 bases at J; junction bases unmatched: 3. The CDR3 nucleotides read TGTGCCAGCTCACCCATGACTAGCGGGGACACCGGGGAGCTGTTTTTT. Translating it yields CASSPMTSGDTGELFF.

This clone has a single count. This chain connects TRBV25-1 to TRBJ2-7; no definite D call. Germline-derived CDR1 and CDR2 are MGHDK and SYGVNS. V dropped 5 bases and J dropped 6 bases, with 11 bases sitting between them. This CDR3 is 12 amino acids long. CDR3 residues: CASSTRASEQYF. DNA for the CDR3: TGTGCCAGCAGTACCCGCGCGAGCGAGCAGTACTTC.

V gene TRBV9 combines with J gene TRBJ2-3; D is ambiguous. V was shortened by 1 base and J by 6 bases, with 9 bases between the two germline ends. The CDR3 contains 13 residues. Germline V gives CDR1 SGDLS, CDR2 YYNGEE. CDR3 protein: CASSVMSSDTQYF. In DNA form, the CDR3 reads TGTGCCAGCAGCGTAATGTCTTCTGATACGCAGTATTTT.

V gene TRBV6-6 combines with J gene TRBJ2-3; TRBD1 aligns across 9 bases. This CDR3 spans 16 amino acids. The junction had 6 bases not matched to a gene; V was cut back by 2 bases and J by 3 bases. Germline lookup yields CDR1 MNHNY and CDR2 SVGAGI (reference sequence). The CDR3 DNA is TGTGCCAGCAGTTACGGAACAGGGGGCGGTACAGATACGCAGTATTTT. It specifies CASSYGTGGGTDTQYF.

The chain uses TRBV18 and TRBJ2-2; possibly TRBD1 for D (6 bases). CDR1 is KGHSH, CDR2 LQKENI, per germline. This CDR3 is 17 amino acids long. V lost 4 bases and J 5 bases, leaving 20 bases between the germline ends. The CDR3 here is CASSRFSTGVGTGELFF. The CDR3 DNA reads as TGTGCCAGCTCACGTTTCTCGACAGGCGTAGGAACCGGGGAGCTGTTTTTT.

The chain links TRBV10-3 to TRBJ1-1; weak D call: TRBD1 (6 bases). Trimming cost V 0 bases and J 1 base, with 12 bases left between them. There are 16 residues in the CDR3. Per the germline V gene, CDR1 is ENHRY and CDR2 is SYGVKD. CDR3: CAISESLRTENTEAFF. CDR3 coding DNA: TGTGCCATCAGTGAGTCGTTAAGGACAGAGAACACTGAAGCTTTCTTT.

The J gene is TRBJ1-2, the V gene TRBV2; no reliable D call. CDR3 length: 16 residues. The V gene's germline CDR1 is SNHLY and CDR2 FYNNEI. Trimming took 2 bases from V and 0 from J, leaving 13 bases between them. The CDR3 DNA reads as TGTGCCAGCAGTGAAAGGAGGACGGGAGCTAACTATGGCTACACCTTC. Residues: CASSERRTGANYGYTF.

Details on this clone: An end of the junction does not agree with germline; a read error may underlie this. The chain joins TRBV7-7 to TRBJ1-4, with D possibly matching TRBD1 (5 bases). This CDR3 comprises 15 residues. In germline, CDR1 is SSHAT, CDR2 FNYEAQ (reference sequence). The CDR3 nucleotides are TGTGCTAGCAGCCCCTGCGGCAGGGCTAATGAAAAACTGTTTTTT. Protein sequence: CASSPCGRANEKLFF.

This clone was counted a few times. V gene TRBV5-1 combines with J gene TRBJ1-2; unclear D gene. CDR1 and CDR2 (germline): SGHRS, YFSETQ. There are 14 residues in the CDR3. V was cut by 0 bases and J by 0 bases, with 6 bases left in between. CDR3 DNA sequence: TGCGCCAGCAGCTTGGCCACGGCTAACTATGGCTACACCTTC. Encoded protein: CASSLATANYGYTF.

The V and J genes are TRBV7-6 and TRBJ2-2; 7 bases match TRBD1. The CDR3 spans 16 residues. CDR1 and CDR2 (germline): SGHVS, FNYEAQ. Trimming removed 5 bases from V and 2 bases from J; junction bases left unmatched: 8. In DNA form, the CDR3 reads TGTGCCAGCAGCCTCGGGACAGTTCAAAACACCGGGGAGCTGTTTTTT. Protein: CASSLGTVQNTGELFF.

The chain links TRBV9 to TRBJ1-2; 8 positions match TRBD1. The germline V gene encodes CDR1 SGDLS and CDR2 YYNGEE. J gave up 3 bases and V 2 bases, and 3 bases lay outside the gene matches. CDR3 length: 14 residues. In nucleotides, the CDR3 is TGTGCCAGCAGCGTGATGGACAGGGACTATGGCTACACCTTC. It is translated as CASSVMDRDYGYTF. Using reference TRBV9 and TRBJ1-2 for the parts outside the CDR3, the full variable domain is DSGVTQTPKHLITATGQRVTLRCSPRSGDLSVYWYQQSLDQGLQFLIQYYNGEERAKGNILERFSAQQFPDLHSELNLSSLELGDSALYFCASSVMDRDYGYTFGSGTRLTVV.

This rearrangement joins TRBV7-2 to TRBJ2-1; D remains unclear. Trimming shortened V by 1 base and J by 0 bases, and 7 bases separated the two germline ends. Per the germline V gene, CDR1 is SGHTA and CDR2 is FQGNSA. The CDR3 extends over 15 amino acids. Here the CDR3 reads CASSLGLASYNEQFF. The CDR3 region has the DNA TGTGCCAGCAGCTTAGGTCTGGCCTCCTACAATGAGCAGTTCTTC.

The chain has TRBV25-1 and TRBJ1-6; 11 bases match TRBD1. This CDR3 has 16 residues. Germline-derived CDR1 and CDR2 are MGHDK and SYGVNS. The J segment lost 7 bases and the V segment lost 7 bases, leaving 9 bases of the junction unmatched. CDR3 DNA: TGTGCCAGCACCAAGGGGGACAGGGGGTTGAATTCACCCCTCCACTTT. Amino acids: CASTKGDRGLNSPLHF.

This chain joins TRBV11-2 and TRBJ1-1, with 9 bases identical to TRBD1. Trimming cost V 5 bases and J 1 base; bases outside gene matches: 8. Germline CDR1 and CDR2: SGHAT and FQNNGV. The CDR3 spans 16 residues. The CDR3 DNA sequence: TGTGCCAGCAGCCCGGGGACAGGGCGAGGGAACACTGAAGCTTTCTTT. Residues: CASSPGTGRGNTEAFF.

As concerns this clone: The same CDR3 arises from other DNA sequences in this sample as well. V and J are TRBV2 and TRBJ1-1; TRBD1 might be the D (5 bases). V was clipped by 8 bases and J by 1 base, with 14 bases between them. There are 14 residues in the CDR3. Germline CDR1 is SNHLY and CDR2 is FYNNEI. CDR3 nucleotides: TGTGCCAGCCGGGGGACGGGGGGGAACACTGAAGCTTTCTTT. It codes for CASRGTGGNTEAFF.